This T cell receptor beta chain was documented in a study of patients and donors after allogeneic stem cell transplantation. TCRdb re-called the RT-PCR reads with MiXCR, one entry per CDR3 protein. The sample lists roughly 200,000 distinct CDR3 sequences; 41% were seen once. The CDR3 runs 15 residues. Germline V CDR1 and CDR2: SNHLY, FYNNEI. Trimming left V 1 base short and J 5 bases short, with 14 bases between. The material sequenced was blood, either unsorted or a sorted T cell fraction (not recorded which). This clonotype was obtained from a human donor who was either an allogeneic HSCT recipient or a stem cell or donor lymphocyte infusion donor (not recorded which). It is not recorded whose cells these are; they may come from a transplant donor. The chain joins TRBV2 to TRBJ2-5; D remains ambiguous. CDR3 in amino acids: CASSEVAAFGETQYF. The CDR3 region has the DNA TGTGCCAGCAGTGAAGTGGCAGCCTTTGGGGAGACCCAGTACTTC.